These 18 T cell receptor beta chains were sequenced from one sample in a study of blood T cell repertoires in COVID-19 (TCRdb year 2020). Library generation was performed with the immunoSEQ multiplex PCR assay. Not all clones reach the TCRdb copy of this immuneACCESS table, which keeps in-frame sequences only. Checked studies attribute under half of the gap to unresolved V genes and leave the rest unexplained. The table for this sample lists about 100,000 clones; around nine tenths of them were counted only once. The top ten hold 2% of the sample. The sequenced material came from peripheral blood. The receptor source for this set is a man in his fifties with active COVID-19.

This sequence joins TRBV5-5 and TRBJ2-7; D is undetermined. Trimming removed 0 bases at V and 0 bases at J, with 13 bases between. Germline V gene lookup returns CDR1 SGHKS and CDR2 YYEKEE (reference sequence). This CDR3 region has 16 residues. CDR3 in DNA: TGTGCCAGCAGCTTGGTTCCGGCAGGCTCCTCCTACGAGCAGTACTTC. Protein: CASSLVPAGSSYEQYF.

This chain links TRBV19 with TRBJ1-6, with 7 bases fitting TRBD1. Germline V gene lookup returns CDR1 LNHDA and CDR2 SQIVND (reference sequence). The V and J ends lost 5 bases and 7 bases, in that order; junction bases with no gene match: 11. The CDR3 contains 16 residues. DNA for the CDR3: TGTGCCAGTAGTTCCCCGGGACAGTCCCTCAATTCACCCCTCCACTTT. Encoded protein: CASSSPGQSLNSPLHF.

This sequence joins TRBV7-2 and TRBJ1-5; D is ambiguous. This CDR3 has 14 residues. The germline V gene has CDR1 SGHTA and CDR2 FQGNSA. V was shortened by 3 bases and J by 1 base, with 7 bases between the two germline ends. The CDR3 coding sequence is TGTGCCAGCAGCTTTTCGCGGAGCAATCAGCCCCAGCATTTT. Translation: CASSFSRSNQPQHF.

The rearrangement joins TRBV2 to TRBJ2-7; D unclear. Germline CDR1 reads SNHLY; CDR2 reads FYNNEI. Trimming shortened V by 1 base and J by 4 bases, and 17 bases separated the two germline ends. This CDR3 is built from 16 residues. This chain's CDR3 is CASSEERSHFTYEQYF. CDR3 coding DNA: TGTGCCAGCAGTGAAGAACGGAGCCATTTCACTTACGAGCAGTACTTC.

This rearrangement joins TRBV12-3 or TRBV12-4 to TRBJ1-1; D remains unclear. With 3 bases removed from V and 4 bases from J, the gap between germline ends came to 9 bases. CDR3 length: 13 amino acids. The CDR3 reads CASSFQVSTEAFF. Written as DNA, the CDR3 is TGTGCCAGCAGTTTCCAGGTGAGCACTGAAGCTTTCTTT.

The CDR3 DNA reads as TGTGCCAGCAGCGAGGGGGCTAGCTCCTACGAGCAGTACTTC. It encodes CASSEGASSYEQYF. The chain has TRBV9 and TRBJ2-7; TRBD1 agrees at 7 bases. V dropped 3 bases and J dropped 0; count of bases not matched to a gene: 3. The CDR3 spans 14 residues. CDR1 SGDLS and CDR2 YYNGEE come from the germline V gene.

The rearrangement uses TRBV13 and TRBJ2-2; 7 bases align to TRBD2. In germline, CDR1 is PRHDT, CDR2 FYEKMQ (reference sequence). CDR3 length: 17 residues. J was trimmed by 3 bases and V by 6 bases; bases with no gene match: 13. The DNA for the CDR3 is TGTGCCAGCAGACCGGGGGGTTTCTCTGTCGACACCGGGGAGCTGTTTTTT. As protein: CASRPGGFSVDTGELFF.

The chain links TRBV29-1 to TRBJ2-1; 8 nucleotides match TRBD2. V trimming: 5 bases; J trimming: 8 bases; junction bases outside the gene matches: 5. CDR1 SQVTM and CDR2 ANQGSEA come from the germline V gene. CDR3 length equals 12 residues. The CDR3 loop reads CSVNGLADEQFF. CDR3 DNA: TGCAGCGTTAACGGACTAGCCGATGAGCAGTTCTTC.

The chain links TRBV27 to TRBJ1-6; 8 bases map to TRBD1. The CDR3 runs to 14 residues. The J segment lost 7 bases and the V segment lost 3 bases, leaving 2 bases of the junction unmatched. Germline-derived CDR1 and CDR2 are MNHEY and SMNVEV (reference sequence). DNA of the CDR3: TGTGCCAGCAGTTTCGGGACAGGAAATTCACCCCTCCACTTT. Protein: CASSFGTGNSPLHF.

V and J are TRBV4-1 and TRBJ1-1; TRBD1 might be the D (5 bases). V lost 1 base and J lost 4, with 10 bases in between. Per the germline V gene, CDR1 is MGHRA and CDR2 is YSYEKL. CDR3 length: 14 residues. CDR3 residues: CASSQAQGSTEAFF. CDR3 in DNA: TGCGCCAGCAGCCAAGCTCAGGGAAGCACTGAAGCTTTCTTT.

The chain has TRBV7-4 and TRBJ1-5, with a weak D call TRBD1 (5 bases). Germline-derived CDR1 and CDR2 are SGHVT and SQSDAQ. The germline V and J ends were trimmed by 1 base and 0 bases, with 10 bases remaining between them. CDR3 length equals 16 residues. In DNA form, the CDR3 reads TGTGCCAGCAGCTTAGTCGGGGGATATAGCAATCAGCCCCAGCATTTT. Amino acid sequence: CASSLVGGYSNQPQHF.

The rearrangement joins TRBV2 to TRBJ1-2; D gene ambiguous. The CDR3 spans 13 residues. V was cut by 4 bases and J by 3 bases, with 9 bases left in between. CDR1 SNHLY and CDR2 FYNNEI come from the germline V gene. The CDR3 DNA sequence: TGTGCCAGCAGTGGTGACATTTACTATGGCTACACCTTC. The encoded protein is CASSGDIYYGYTF.

The chain couples TRBV19 to TRBJ1-4; TRBD1 matches 8 bases. CDR1 is LNHDA, CDR2 SQIVND, per germline (reference sequence). This CDR3 has 17 residues. V lost 5 bases and J lost 0; bases outside the gene matches: 8. CDR3 sequence reads: CASSSRTGRATNEKLFF. CDR3 coding DNA: TGTGCCAGTAGTTCCCGGACAGGGCGGGCAACTAATGAAAAACTGTTTTTT. The full variable domain, its missing parts supplied by reference TRBV19 and TRBJ1-4, is DGGITQSPKYLFRKEGQNVTLSCEQNLNHDAMYWYRQDPGQGLRLIYYSQIVNDFQKGDIAEGYSVSREKKESFPLTVTSAQKNPTAFYLCASSSRTGRATNEKLFFGSGTQLSVL.

The chain couples TRBV5-1 to TRBJ2-1; 15 positions agree with TRBD2. Germline CDR1 SGHRS, CDR2 YFSETQ. Trimming at V came to 4 bases and at J to 9 bases, leaving 5 bases not matched to a gene. The CDR3 is 15 residues long. CDR3 in amino acids: CASSGTSGGRGEQFF. The CDR3 region has the DNA TGCGCCAGCAGCGGGACTAGCGGGGGGCGGGGTGAGCAGTTCTTC. The whole variable domain, remainder taken from reference TRBV5-1 and TRBJ2-1, is KAGVTQTPRYLIKTRGQQVTLSCSPISGHRSVSWYQQTPGQGLQFLFEYFSETQRNKGNFPGRFSGRQFSNSRSEMNVSTLELGDSALYLCASSGTSGGRGEQFFGPGTRLTVL.

The chain carries TRBV6-1 and TRBJ2-1, with 8 bases fitting TRBD2. The V and J ends lost 1 base and 2 bases, in that order; junction bases with no gene match: 7. CDR1 and CDR2 from the germline V gene are MNHNS and SASEGT. This CDR3 has 17 residues. For the CDR3, the DNA is TGTGCCAGCAGTGAAGGGGTAGCGGGGCCAACCTACAATGAGCAGTTCTTC. This translates into CASSEGVAGPTYNEQFF.

This clone was recorded only once. The V call is TRBV11-2, the J call TRBJ2-5; TRBD1 might be the D (6 bases). Germline assignment: CDR1 SGHAT and CDR2 FQNNGV. V lost 2 bases and J 2 bases, leaving 21 bases between the germline ends. The CDR3 contains 18 residues. CDR3 nucleotides: TGTGCCAGCAGCTTATGGGGGATACGGACAGCTATTCAAGAGACCCAGTACTTC. Protein: CASSLWGIRTAIQETQYF.

The chain uses TRBV11-2 and TRBJ2-5; D gene uncertain. The CDR3 has 15 amino acids. V lost 1 base and J 1 base, leaving 10 bases between the germline ends. Germline values: CDR1 SGHAT, CDR2 FQNNGV. CDR3 amino acids: CASSLASAGQETQYF. The DNA of the CDR3 is TGTGCCAGCAGCTTAGCTTCAGCAGGCCAAGAGACCCAGTACTTC.

The rearrangement uses TRBV30 and TRBJ1-3; 8 positions agree with TRBD1. V lost 7 bases, J lost 3 bases, and 5 bases stayed unmatched. The CDR3 runs to 13 residues. Germline V gene lookup returns CDR1 GTSNPN and CDR2 SVGIG (reference sequence). CDR3 DNA: TGTGCCTTACACAGGGGGAATGGAAACACCATATATTTT. Translation: CALHRGNGNTIYF.